This T cell receptor (beta chain) was captured by sequencing in a study of shared clonotypes between healthy human individuals. It was at deep level that the assay was run. The method was immunoSEQ multiplex PCR; TCRdb's version includes in-frame clones alone and lacks a portion of them. The sample includes some 2.3 million clones, 85% to 95% of them seen just once. In germline, CDR1 is KGHSH, CDR2 LQKENI. Trimming removed 4 bases from V and 6 bases from J, with 12 bases in between. This CDR3 has 14 residues. The investigators split CD4+ cells into a CD45RA+ naive subset and a CD45RA-negative memory subset.

The rearrangement links TRBV18 to TRBJ1-4; D may be TRBD1 (6 bases). The sequence was collected from a man between 18 and 35 years old in good health. Some clones in this sample may be carry-over from other donors' samples. Sequencing was performed on naive CD4+ T cells from PBMCs. This sample's subset: CD45RA+ positively selected. The CDR3 sequence is CASSHGTRYEKLFF. The CDR3 DNA is TGTGCCAGCTCACACGGGACACGGTATGAAAAACTGTTTTTT.